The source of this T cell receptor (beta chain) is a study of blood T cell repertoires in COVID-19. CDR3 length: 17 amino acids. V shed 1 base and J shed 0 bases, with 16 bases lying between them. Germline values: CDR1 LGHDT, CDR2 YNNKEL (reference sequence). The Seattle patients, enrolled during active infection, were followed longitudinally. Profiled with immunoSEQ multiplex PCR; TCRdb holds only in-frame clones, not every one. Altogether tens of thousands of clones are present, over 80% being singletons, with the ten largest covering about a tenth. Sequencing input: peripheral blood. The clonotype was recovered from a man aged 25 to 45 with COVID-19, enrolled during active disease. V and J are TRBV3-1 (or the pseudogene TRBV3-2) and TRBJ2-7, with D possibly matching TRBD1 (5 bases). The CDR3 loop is CASSQGDAGPFSYEQYF. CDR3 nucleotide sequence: TGTGCCAGCAGCCAAGGGGATGCAGGGCCCTTCTCCTACGAGCAGTACTTC.